This TCR beta chain was identified during a study of T-cell reconstitution after alpha-beta-depleted transplantation in children. Unique molecular identifiers were used to barcode this TCRbeta library. TCRdb reprocessed the PCR reads with MiXCR, giving one entry per CDR3 protein. Altogether fewer than 400,000 distinct CDR3 sequences are present, around 20% being singletons, with the ten largest covering 10% to 11%. This clonotype came up a few times. The ends lost 2 bases at V and 5 bases at J; junction bases unmatched: 7. This CDR3 is 15 amino acids long. Germline V gene data show CDR1 as SGHKS and CDR2 as YYEKEE (reference sequence).

Sequenced here: PBMCs, mostly from graft donor cells, sampled 180 days after TCRalphabeta/CD19-depleted stem cell transplant. The TCR sequence derives from a male patient younger than 18 who had a stem cell transplant for acute lymphoblastic leukemia, so the T cells may come from the graft donor. This chain joins TRBV5-5 and TRBJ1-2; TRBD1 agrees at 9 bases. CDR3 loop: CASSFGQGSWYGYTF. The DNA of the CDR3 is TGTGCCAGCAGCTTTGGACAGGGGAGTTGGTATGGCTACACCTTC. Variable domain in full (rest from reference TRBV5-5 and TRBJ1-2): DAGVTQSPTHLIKTRGQQVTLRCSPISGHKSVSWYQQVLGQGPQFIFQYYEKEERGRGNFPDRFSARQFPNYSSELNVNALLLGDSALYLCASSFGQGSWYGYTFGSGTRLTVV.